The clone carrying this T cell receptor beta chain occurred once. The antigen is not known. This specimen belongs to a study of radiotherapy plus CTLA-4 blockade in lung cancer. Only in-frame clones appear in the TCRdb table, and some are missing; sequencing was by immunoSEQ multiplex PCR. This table holds tens of thousands of clones, 55% to 75% found once. Study-level findings and limits: Clones of tumor-derived TCRs expanded in blood after radiotherapy plus ipilimumab. Among reported predictors of response, early blood T cell clone dynamics with interferon-beta performed best.

The study treated chemo-refractory metastatic non-small-cell lung cancer patients with focal radiation plus ipilimumab CTLA-4 blockade. This sequence originates from a human donor with non-small cell lung cancer that progressed on radiotherapy plus ipilimumab. Sequenced here: peripheral blood, sampled from a patient treated with radiotherapy plus ipilimumab.

CDR3 sequence: CASSFIGTGGPDTQYF. The CDR3 nucleotides read TGTGCCAGCAGTTTTATCGGGACAGGGGGCCCAGATACGCAGTATTTT. The V gene is TRBV28, the J gene TRBJ2-3, with 12 bases that match TRBD1. V lost 3 bases and J lost 4; bases outside the gene matches: 5. Per germline, CDR1 MDHEN and CDR2 SYDVKM. The CDR3 loop spans 16 amino acids. Variable domain in full (rest from reference TRBV28 and TRBJ2-3): DVKVTQSSRYLVKRTGEKVFLECVQDMDHENMFWYRQDPGLGLRLIYFSYDVKMKEKGDIPEGYSVSREKKERFSLILESASTNQTSMYLCASSFIGTGGPDTQYFGPGTRLTVL.